This TCR beta chain was profiled in a study of blood T cell repertoires in COVID-19. Trimming cost V 8 bases and J 5 bases, with 15 bases left between them. This CDR3 contains 13 residues. Germline V lookup: CDR1 KGHSH, CDR2 LQKENI. Repertoires were generated with immunoSEQ multiplex PCR, while TCRdb's copy carries only in-frame clones and drops some. Among roughly 300,000 clones listed, less than 90% were seen once. The specimen sequenced was peripheral blood. This chain connects TRBV18 to TRBJ2-5; the D gene is possibly TRBD2 (6 bases). The receptor was derived from a human donor in a cohort sampled during active COVID-19. The CDR3 DNA sequence: TGTGCCAGCCTCTTCGGGGGATCGGAGACCCAGTACTTC. It encodes CASLFGGSETQYF.